This T cell receptor beta chain was found in a study of cytomegalovirus exposure and HLA in healthy donors. CDR1 SGHRS and CDR2 YFSETQ come from the germline V gene. This CDR3 has 15 amino acids. Trimming cost V 4 bases and J 0 bases, with 11 bases left between them. PCR involved 60 Vbeta and 13 Jbeta primers. TCRdb keeps only in-frame clones here, not all; method: immunoSEQ multiplex PCR. Of tens of thousands of clones listed, around 85% are singletons. The sample comprised PBMCs. The source is a girl aged 2 to 9 in good health and CMV-seropositive. This rearrangement joins TRBV5-1 to TRBJ1-3; D is ambiguous. The DNA of the CDR3 is TGCGCCAGCAGCCTTTCCAGTTTCTCTGGAAACACCATATATTTT. As protein: CASSLSSFSGNTIYF.